The T cell receptor beta chain under discussion was sequenced for a study of T cells in localized non-small cell lung cancer (dated by TCRdb to the early 2020s). Some background on the complete study: The study examined T cell repertoires in 200 to 300 patients with early-stage NSCLC and compared tumors with uninvolved tumor-adjacent lungs. The cohort comprised roughly 230 treatment-naïve NSCLC patients with resected, localized lung tumors. NSCLC patients had a mean age of roughly 66 years, and around 140 were male and about 110 female. Beyond this particular receptor, the publication reports: Longer overall survival was associated with higher blood T cell density, whereas shorter survival was associated with higher adjacent-lung clonality. Uninvolved tumor-adjacent lung showed the highest T cell clonality, higher than tumor, which suggests more focused antigenic responses in the uninvolved tumor-adjacent lung. Because multi-region sequencing of the tumors was not done, intratumor heterogeneity could not be ruled out. Of the top 100 tumor clones, a median of roughly 53 were detected in paired uninvolved adjacent lung; over 25 were also among that lung's top 100. Because the study design was exploratory, TCR variables were selected using unadjusted p-values without false-discovery rate correction.

TCR beta CDR3 regions were sequenced from DNA using the immunoSEQ Assay. The study's own analysis went as follows. To compute T cell density, TCR beta template counts were normalized to usable DNA, which was estimated by amplifying housekeeping genes. Richness was estimated with the preseqR package, extrapolating to 400,000 templates for PBMC samples and 120,000 templates for tissue samples. Clonality was defined as one minus Pielou's evenness. Tissue-enriched TCRs were identified through differential abundance testing performed on productive amino-acid clonotypes, with a minimum total count of 5 and an alpha of 0.1. The Jaccard Index and the Morisita Overlap Index were used to quantify repertoire overlap between compartments. GLIPH clustered TCR beta CDR3s with public tetramer-defined viral CDR3s; viral motifs required at least three viral sequences plus V-gene enrichment. The immuneACCESS repertoire file appears here via TCRdb, limited to in-frame rearrangements. These files lack a portion of the clones; in checked studies, under half of the deficit traces to unresolved V genes, and the cause of the others is not known. The V and J calls and the clone size are those of that table, but D and trimming were determined from the DNA. For this sample the table gives some 29,000 clones, of which 80% to 90% were detected only once. The ten largest clones add up to under 7% of the sample.

At diagnosis, tumor, uninvolved tumor-adjacent lung and peripheral blood were collected and then preserved as a mix of FFPE and fresh-frozen material. For TCR repertoire profiling, blood samples were analyzed as peripheral blood mononuclear cells. Between the V and J ends, shortened by 7 bases and 4 bases respectively, the junction contains 26 bases. For CDR1 and CDR2, the germline V gene lists SGHAT and FQNNGV. From the cysteine through the phenylalanine, the CDR3 covers 19 amino acids. The retained sequence is limited to the CDR3, 57 bases, with the frame set at the first base. Notes on this clone: Which antigen it targets is not known. No base-level quality is on record; no much larger clone is a single base apart.

The sample here was peripheral blood, taken before any cancer treatment. The chain is encoded by TRBV11-2 joined to TRBJ2-6; the D region possibly corresponds to TRBD1 (7 bases align). The TCR comes from a male donor at least 60 years old with stage I lung adenocarcinoma. In nucleotide form, the sequence is TGTGCCAGCACATTAGGGGGCGTCGGGGGCGCAGCAGGGGCCAACGTCCTGACTTTC. Translated, it gives CASTLGGVGGAAGANVLTF.